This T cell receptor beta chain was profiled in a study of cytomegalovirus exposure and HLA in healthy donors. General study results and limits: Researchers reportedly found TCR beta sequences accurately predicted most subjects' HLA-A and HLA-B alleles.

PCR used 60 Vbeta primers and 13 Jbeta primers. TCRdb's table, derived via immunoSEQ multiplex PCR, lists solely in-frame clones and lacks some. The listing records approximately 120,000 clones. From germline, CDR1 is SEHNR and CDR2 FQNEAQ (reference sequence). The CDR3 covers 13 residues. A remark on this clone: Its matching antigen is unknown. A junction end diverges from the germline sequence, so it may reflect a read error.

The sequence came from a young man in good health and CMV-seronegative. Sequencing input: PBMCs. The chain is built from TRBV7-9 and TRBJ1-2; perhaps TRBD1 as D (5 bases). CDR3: CASSLASVGVNAF. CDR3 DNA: TGTGCCAGCAGCTTAGCGTCCGTAGGGGTCAACGCCTTC.